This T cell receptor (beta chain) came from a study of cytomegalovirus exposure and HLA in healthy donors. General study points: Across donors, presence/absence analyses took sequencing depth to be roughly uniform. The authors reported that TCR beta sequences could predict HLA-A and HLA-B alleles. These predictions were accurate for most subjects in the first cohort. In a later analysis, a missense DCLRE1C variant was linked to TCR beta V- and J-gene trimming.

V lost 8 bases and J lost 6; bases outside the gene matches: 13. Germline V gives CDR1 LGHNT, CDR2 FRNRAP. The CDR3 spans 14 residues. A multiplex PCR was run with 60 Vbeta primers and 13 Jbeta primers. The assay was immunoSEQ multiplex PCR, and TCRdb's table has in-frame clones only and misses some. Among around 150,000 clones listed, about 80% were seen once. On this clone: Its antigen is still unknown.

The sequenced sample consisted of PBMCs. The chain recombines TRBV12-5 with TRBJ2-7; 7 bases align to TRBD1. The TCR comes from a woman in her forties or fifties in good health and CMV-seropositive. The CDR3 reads CASFRDRARFEQYF. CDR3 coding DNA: TGTGCTAGTTTCCGGGACAGAGCTAGATTCGAGCAGTACTTC.